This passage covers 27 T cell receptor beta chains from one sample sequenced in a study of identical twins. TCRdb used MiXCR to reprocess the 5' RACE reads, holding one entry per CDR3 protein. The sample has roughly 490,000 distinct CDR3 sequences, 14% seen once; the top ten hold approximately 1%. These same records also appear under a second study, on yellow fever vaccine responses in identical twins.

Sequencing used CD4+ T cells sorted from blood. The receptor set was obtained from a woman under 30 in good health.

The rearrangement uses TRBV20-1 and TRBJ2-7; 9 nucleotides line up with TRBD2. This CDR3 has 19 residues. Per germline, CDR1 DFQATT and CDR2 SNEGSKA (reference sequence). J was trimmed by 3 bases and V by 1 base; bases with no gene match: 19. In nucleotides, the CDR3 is TGCAGTGCTAGAGCCCCCCAGGTGATTGGGACTAGCCACCACTACGAGCAGTACTTC. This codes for CSARAPQVIGTSHHYEQYF.

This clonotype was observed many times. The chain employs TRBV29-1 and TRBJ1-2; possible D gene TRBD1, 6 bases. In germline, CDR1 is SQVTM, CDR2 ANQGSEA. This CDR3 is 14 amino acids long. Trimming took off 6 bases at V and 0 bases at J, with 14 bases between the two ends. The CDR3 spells CSVAGRGPNYGYTF. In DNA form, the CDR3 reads TGCAGCGTAGCAGGGCGGGGGCCTAACTATGGCTACACCTTC.

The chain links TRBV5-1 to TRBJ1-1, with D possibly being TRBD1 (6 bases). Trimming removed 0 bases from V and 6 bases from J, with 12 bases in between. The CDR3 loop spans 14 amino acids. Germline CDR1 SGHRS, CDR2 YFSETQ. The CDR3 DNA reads TGCGCCAGCAGCTTGGGGACAGCGGACGCTGAAGCTTTCTTT. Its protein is CASSLGTADAEAFF.

The CDR3 here is CSVRRDEVNYGYTF. The CDR3 DNA is TGCAGCGTTCGCCGGGACGAAGTAAACTATGGCTACACCTTC. The V gene is TRBV29-1, the J gene TRBJ1-2, with a weak D call TRBD1 (5 bases). The CDR3 contains 14 residues. V was clipped by 5 bases and J by 2 bases, with 15 bases between them. Per germline, CDR1 SQVTM and CDR2 ANQGSEA.

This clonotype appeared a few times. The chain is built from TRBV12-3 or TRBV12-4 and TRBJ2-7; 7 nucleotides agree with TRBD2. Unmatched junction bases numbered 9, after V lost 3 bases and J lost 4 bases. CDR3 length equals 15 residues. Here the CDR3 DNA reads TGTGCCAGCAGTTTCGGGGCGGGAGCGGAATACGAGCAGTACTTC. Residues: CASSFGAGAEYEQYF.

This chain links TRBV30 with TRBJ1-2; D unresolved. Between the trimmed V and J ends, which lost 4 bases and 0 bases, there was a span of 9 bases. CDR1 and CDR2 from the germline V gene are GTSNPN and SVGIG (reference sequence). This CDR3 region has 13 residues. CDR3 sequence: CAWTDYPNYGYTF. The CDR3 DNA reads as TGTGCCTGGACGGATTACCCTAACTATGGCTACACCTTC.

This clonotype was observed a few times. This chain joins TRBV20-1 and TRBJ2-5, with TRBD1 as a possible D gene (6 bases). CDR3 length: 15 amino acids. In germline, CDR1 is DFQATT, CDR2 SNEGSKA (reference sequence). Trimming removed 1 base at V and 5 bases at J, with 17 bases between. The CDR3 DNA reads TGCAGTGCTAGAGGCGAGGTTGGAACAGGGGAGACCCAGTACTTC. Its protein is CSARGEVGTGETQYF.

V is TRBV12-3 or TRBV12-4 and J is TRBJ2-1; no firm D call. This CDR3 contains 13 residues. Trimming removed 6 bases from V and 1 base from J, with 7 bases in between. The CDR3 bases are TGTGCCAGCAGCATCGGATCCTACAATGAGCAGTTCTTC. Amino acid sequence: CASSIGSYNEQFF.

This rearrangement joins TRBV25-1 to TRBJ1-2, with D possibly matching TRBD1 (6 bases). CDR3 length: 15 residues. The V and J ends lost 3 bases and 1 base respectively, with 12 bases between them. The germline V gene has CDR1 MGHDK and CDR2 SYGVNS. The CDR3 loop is CASSEGRGGNYGYTF. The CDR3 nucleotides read TGTGCCAGCAGTGAGGGGAGGGGGGGTAACTATGGCTACACCTTC.

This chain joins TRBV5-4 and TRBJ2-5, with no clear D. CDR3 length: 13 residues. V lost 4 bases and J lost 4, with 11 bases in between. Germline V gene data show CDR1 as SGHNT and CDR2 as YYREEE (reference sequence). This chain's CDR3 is CASSTVSLETQYF. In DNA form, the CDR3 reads TGTGCCAGCAGCACAGTTAGCTTAGAGACCCAGTACTTC.

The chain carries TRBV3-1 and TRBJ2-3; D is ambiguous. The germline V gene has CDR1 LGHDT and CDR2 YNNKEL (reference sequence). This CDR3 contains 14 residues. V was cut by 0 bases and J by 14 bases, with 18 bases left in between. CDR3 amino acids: CASSQEGNSRWAYF. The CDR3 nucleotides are TGTGCCAGCAGCCAAGAAGGCAACTCCCGTTGGGCGTATTTT.

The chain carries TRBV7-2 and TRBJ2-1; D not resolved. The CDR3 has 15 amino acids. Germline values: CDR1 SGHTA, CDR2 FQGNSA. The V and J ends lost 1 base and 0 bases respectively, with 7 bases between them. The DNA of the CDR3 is TGTGCCAGCAGCTTAGGGTCTCCCTCCTACAATGAGCAGTTCTTC. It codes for CASSLGSPSYNEQFF.

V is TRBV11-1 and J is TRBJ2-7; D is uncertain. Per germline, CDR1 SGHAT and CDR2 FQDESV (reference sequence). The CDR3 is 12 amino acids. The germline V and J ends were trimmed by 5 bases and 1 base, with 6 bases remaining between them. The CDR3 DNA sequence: TGTGCCAGCAGCATAAAGTCCTACGAGCAGTACTTC. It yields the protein CASSIKSYEQYF.

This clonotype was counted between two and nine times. The DNA for the CDR3 is TGCGCCAGCAGCTTGGATGGCATTGGAAATTCACCCCTCCACTTT. Encoded protein: CASSLDGIGNSPLHF. The V gene is TRBV5-1, the J gene TRBJ1-6; D is unresolved. The germline V gene encodes CDR1 SGHRS and CDR2 YFSETQ. The V gene lost 0 bases and the J gene lost 7 bases, with 11 bases spanning the gap. CDR3 length: 15 residues.

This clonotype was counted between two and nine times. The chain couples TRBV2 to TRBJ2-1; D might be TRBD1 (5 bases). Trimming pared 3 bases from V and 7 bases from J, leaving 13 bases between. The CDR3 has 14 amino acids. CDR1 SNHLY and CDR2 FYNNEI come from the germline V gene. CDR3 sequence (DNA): TGTGCCAGCAGTGATCAGGGTAGTAGGAATGAGCAGTTCTTC. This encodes CASSDQGSRNEQFF.

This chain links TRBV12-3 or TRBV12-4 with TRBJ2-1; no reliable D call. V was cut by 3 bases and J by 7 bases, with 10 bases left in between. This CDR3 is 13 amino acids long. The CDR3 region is CASSFASRNEQFF. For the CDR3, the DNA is TGTGCCAGCAGTTTCGCGTCCCGGAATGAGCAGTTCTTC.

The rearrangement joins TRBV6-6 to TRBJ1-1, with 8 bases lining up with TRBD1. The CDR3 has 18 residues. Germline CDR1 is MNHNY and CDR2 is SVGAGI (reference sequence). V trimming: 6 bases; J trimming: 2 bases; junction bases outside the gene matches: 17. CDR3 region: CASSPDRALSRGNTEAFF. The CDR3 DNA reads TGTGCCAGCAGCCCGGACAGGGCGCTTTCCCGGGGAAACACTGAAGCTTTCTTT.

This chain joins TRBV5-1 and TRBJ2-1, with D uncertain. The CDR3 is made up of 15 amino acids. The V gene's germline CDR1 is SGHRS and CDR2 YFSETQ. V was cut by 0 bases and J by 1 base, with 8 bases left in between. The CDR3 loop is CASSLEDPSYNEQFF. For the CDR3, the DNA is TGCGCCAGCAGCTTGGAAGATCCTTCCTACAATGAGCAGTTCTTC.

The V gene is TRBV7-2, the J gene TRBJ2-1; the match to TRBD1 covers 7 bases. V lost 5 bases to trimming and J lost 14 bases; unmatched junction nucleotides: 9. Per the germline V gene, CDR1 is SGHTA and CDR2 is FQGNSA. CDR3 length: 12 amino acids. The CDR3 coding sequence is TGTGCCAGCAGCGCAGGGACAGAAAGGGAGTTCTTC. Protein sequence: CASSAGTEREFF. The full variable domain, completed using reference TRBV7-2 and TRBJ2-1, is GAGVSQSPSNKVTEKGKDVELRCDPISGHTALYWYRQSLGQGLEFLIYFQGNSAPDKSGLPSDRFSAERTGGSVSTLTIQRTQQEDSAVYLCASSAGTEREFFGPGTRLTVL.

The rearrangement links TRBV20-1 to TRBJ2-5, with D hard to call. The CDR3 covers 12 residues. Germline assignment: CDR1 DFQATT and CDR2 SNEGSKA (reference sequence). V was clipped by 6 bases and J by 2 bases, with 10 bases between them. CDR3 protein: CSAPTLQETQYF. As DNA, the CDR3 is TGCAGTGCGCCTACCTTACAAGAGACCCAGTACTTC.

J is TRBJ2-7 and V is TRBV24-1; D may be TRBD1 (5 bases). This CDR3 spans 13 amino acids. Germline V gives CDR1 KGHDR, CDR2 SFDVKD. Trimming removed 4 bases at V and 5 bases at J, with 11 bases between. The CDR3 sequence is CATSDRTGNEQYF. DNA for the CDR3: TGTGCCACCAGTGACCGAACAGGAAACGAGCAGTACTTC.

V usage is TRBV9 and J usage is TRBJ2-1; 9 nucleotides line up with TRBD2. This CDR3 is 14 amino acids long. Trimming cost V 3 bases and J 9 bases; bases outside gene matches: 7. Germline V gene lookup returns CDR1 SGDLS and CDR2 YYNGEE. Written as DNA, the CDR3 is TGTGCCAGCAGCGCACCGGGACTAGCCACTGAGCAGTTCTTC. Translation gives CASSAPGLATEQFF.

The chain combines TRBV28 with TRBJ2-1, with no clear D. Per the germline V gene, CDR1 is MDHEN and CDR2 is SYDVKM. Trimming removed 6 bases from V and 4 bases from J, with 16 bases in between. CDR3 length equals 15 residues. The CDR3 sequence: CASSPRRSDYNEQFF. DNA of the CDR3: TGTGCCAGCAGCCCTCGGAGATCGGATTACAATGAGCAGTTCTTC.

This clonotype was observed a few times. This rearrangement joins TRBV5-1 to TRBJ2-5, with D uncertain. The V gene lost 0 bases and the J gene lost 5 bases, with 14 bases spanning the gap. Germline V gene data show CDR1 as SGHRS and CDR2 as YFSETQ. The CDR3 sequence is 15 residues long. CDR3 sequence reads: CASSLAEDLGETQYF. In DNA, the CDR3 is TGCGCCAGCAGCTTGGCCGAGGATTTGGGGGAGACCCAGTACTTC.

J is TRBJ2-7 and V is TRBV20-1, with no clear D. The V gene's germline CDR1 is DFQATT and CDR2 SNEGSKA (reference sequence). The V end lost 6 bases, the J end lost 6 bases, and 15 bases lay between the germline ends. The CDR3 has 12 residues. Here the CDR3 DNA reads TGCAGTGCCGTACAAGACTTGCGCGAGCAGTACTTC. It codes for CSAVQDLREQYF.

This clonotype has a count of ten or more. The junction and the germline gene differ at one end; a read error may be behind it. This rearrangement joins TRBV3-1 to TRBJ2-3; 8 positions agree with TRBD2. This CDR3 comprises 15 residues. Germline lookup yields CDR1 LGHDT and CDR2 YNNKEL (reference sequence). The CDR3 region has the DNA TGTGCCAGCAACCAAGCGGGGGCCGACACAGATACGCAGTATTTT. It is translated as CASNQAGADTDTQYF.

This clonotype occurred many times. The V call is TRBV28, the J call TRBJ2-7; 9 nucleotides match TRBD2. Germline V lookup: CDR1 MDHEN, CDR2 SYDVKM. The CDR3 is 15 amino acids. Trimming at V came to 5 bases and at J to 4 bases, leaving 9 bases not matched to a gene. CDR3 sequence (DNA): TGTGCCAGCAGTACGGTAGCGGGGGCCGTATACGAGCAGTACTTC. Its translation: CASSTVAGAVYEQYF.